The 10 T cell receptor beta chains below were found in one sample sequenced in a study of OX40 agonist ivuxolimab in advanced cancers. Data came from immunoSEQ multiplex PCR; TCRdb stores just in-frame clones and leaves some out. The sample has 60,000 to 70,000 clones, nearly 90% seen once. The sample consisted of CD4+ or CD8+ T cells sorted from blood, taken in a trial of the OX40 agonist ivuxolimab. These receptors came from an adult with an advanced solid tumor such as melanoma, head and neck, liver or kidney cancer.

This chain connects TRBV21-1 to TRBJ2-7. TRBV21-1 is annotated as a pseudogene. The CDR3 length is 11 residues. In DNA form, the CDR3 reads TGTGCCAGCAGGGGACCCCACCTCTTGTACTTC. Translating it yields CASRGPHLLYF.

The V call is TRBV6-5, the J call TRBJ2-7; D may be TRBD1 (6 bases). The CDR3 is 13 amino acids. Trimming removed 9 bases from V and 3 bases from J, with 15 bases in between. CDR1 is MNHEY and CDR2 is SVGAGI in the germline V gene. Written as DNA, the CDR3 is TGTGCCAGTACCGGGACAACTTTCTACGAGCAGTACTTC. This translates into CASTGTTFYEQYF.

This clone was picked up a small number of times. The chain combines TRBV2 with TRBJ1-2; the D gene is possibly TRBD1 (6 bases). CDR1 SNHLY and CDR2 FYNNEI come from the germline V gene. Between the trimmed V and J ends, which lost 6 bases and 4 bases, there was a span of 18 bases. The CDR3 runs to 15 residues. CDR3 DNA sequence: TGTGCCAGCAGCCCGACCCAACAGGGTTTCTATGGCTACACCTTC. This codes for CASSPTQQGFYGYTF. Full variable domain (missing parts from reference TRBV2 and TRBJ1-2): EPEVTQTPSHQVTQMGQEVILRCVPISNHLYFYWYRQILGQKVEFLVSFYNNEISEKSEIFDDQFSVERPDGSNFTLKIRSTKLEDSAMYFCASSPTQQGFYGYTFGSGTRLTVV.

The rearrangement uses TRBV6-5 and TRBJ1-2; possible D gene TRBD1, 5 bases. The V and J ends lost 6 bases and 8 bases respectively, with 19 bases between them. CDR1 and CDR2 from the germline V gene are MNHEY and SVGAGI. The CDR3 has 14 amino acids. The CDR3 loop reads CASRRDGGGSGYTF. CDR3 in DNA: TGTGCCAGCAGACGGGACGGGGGGGGAAGCGGCTACACCTTC.

This clone was detected once. The CDR3 region has the DNA TGTGCCAGCAGTTTAGAGGGTCCCGCCTACGAGCAGTACTTC. Amino acid sequence: CASSLEGPAYEQYF. The J gene is TRBJ2-7, the V gene TRBV28, with TRBD2 as a possible D gene (5 bases). V lost 2 bases to trimming and J lost 2 bases, with 10 bases between them. The V gene's germline CDR1 is MDHEN and CDR2 SYDVKM. This CDR3 is built from 14 residues. The full variable domain, completed using reference TRBV28 and TRBJ2-7, is DVKVTQSSRYLVKRTGEKVFLECVQDMDHENMFWYRQDPGLGLRLIYFSYDVKMKEKGDIPEGYSVSREKKERFSLILESASTNQTSMYLCASSLEGPAYEQYFGPGTRLTVT.

The chain uses TRBV7-7 and TRBJ2-2; TRBD2 might be the D (5 bases). V dropped 4 bases and J dropped 2 bases, with 14 bases sitting between them. The germline gives CDR1 SSHAT, CDR2 FNYEAQ (reference sequence). CDR3 length equals 16 residues. The DNA of the CDR3 is TGTGCCAGCAGCTCCCAGATCGGGGTTAACACCGGGGAGCTGTTTTTT. Protein: CASSSQIGVNTGELFF.

The V gene is TRBV6-5, the J gene TRBJ2-7; D could derive from TRBD1 or TRBD2 (6 bases each). The CDR3 length is 14 residues. V was cut by 4 bases and J by 6 bases, with 16 bases left in between. CDR1 MNHEY and CDR2 SVGAGI come from the germline V gene. In nucleotides, the CDR3 is TGTGCCAGCAGTTTCGCCGCCGGGGGCACCGAGCAGTACTTC. Amino acids: CASSFAAGGTEQYF.

The chain uses TRBV5-1 and TRBJ1-4; D is ambiguous. This CDR3 comprises 15 residues. The V gene's germline CDR1 is SGHRS and CDR2 YFSETQ. Trimming took 1 base from V and 0 from J, leaving 7 bases between them. The CDR3 DNA reads TGCGCCAGCAGCTTGCTGGCAGCAACTAATGAAAAACTGTTTTTT. This sequence encodes CASSLLAATNEKLFF.

The J gene is TRBJ1-1, the V gene TRBV29-1; TRBD1 aligns across 8 bases. The ends lost 6 bases at V and 4 bases at J; junction bases unmatched: 7. Per germline, CDR1 SQVTM and CDR2 ANQGSEA. This CDR3 spans 13 amino acids. CDR3 sequence (DNA): TGCAGCGTCAGCGGGACAGGCCTCACTGAAGCTTTCTTT. It translates to CSVSGTGLTEAFF.

The chain combines TRBV19 with TRBJ1-5; TRBD1 matches at 10 bases. Unmatched junction bases numbered 7, after V lost 4 bases and J lost 4 bases. Germline CDR1 reads LNHDA; CDR2 reads SQIVND (reference sequence). The CDR3 has 16 amino acids. CDR3 protein: CASSKLAGQGNQPQHF. CDR3 coding DNA: TGTGCCAGTAGTAAATTAGCGGGACAGGGGAATCAGCCCCAGCATTTT.